The 5 T cell receptor beta chains listed next were all sequenced from one sample in a study of blood T cell repertoires in COVID-19. TCRdb keeps only in-frame clones here, not all; method: immunoSEQ multiplex PCR. Here the sample spans 650,000 to 800,000 clones, 85% to 90% being singletons. Sequenced input: peripheral blood. The origin of the receptors is a woman between 18 and 29 years old with acute or convalescent COVID-19.

The chain joins TRBV19 to TRBJ2-3; possibly TRBD2 for D (5 bases). Trimming left V 2 bases short and J 6 bases short, with 9 bases between. Germline CDR1 LNHDA, CDR2 SQIVND (reference sequence). This CDR3 spans 13 amino acids. This CDR3 is CASSITGMDTQYF. The DNA for the CDR3 is TGTGCCAGTAGTATAACGGGGATGGATACGCAGTATTTT.

Turning to this clone: The junction does not match germline at one end; this may be a read error. The V gene is TRBV7-9, the J gene TRBJ1-1, with a possible D match to TRBD1 (6 bases). The germline V gene encodes CDR1 SEHNR and CDR2 FQNEAQ (reference sequence). CDR3 length: 12 amino acids. CDR3 bases: TGTGCCAGCAGGGGGGCACCCCCCGAAGTTTTCTTT. This encodes CASRGAPPEVFF. Looking up the rest from reference TRBV7-9 and TRBJ1-1 gives the full variable domain: DTGVSQNPRHKITKRGQNVTFRCDPISEHNRLYWYRQTLGQGPEFLTYFQNEAQLEKSRLLSDRFSAERPKGSFSTLEIQRTEQGDSAMYLCASRGAPPEVFFGQGTRLTVV.

V and J are TRBV7-9 and TRBJ2-3; TRBD2 matches at 10 bases. Trimming took 5 bases from V and 3 from J; bases not matched to a gene: 2. Germline CDR1 reads SEHNR; CDR2 reads FQNEAQ (reference sequence). The length of the CDR3 is 14 residues. The CDR3 loop reads CASSKAGGTDTQYF. The CDR3 region has the DNA TGTGCCAGCAGCAAAGCGGGAGGGACAGATACGCAGTATTTT. Together with reference TRBV7-9 and TRBJ2-3, the CDR3 gives the full variable domain: DTGVSQNPRHKITKRGQNVTFRCDPISEHNRLYWYRQTLGQGPEFLTYFQNEAQLEKSRLLSDRFSAERPKGSFSTLEIQRTEQGDSAMYLCASSKAGGTDTQYFGPGTRLTVL.

This sequence joins TRBV6-1 and TRBJ2-3; the match to TRBD2 covers 7 bases. This CDR3 comprises 16 residues. J was trimmed by 4 bases and V by 0 bases; bases with no gene match: 7. Germline V gives CDR1 MNHNS, CDR2 SASEGT. The CDR3 reads CASSEARGRGADTQYF. The DNA of the CDR3 is TGTGCCAGCAGTGAAGCGCGGGGGAGGGGAGCAGATACGCAGTATTTT.

The chain is built from TRBV3-1 (or the pseudogene TRBV3-2) and TRBJ1-6; 8 bases match TRBD1. J lost 7 bases, V lost 7 bases, and 9 bases had no gene match. Germline V lookup: CDR1 LGHDT, CDR2 YNNKEL (reference sequence). There are 15 residues in the CDR3. CDR3 loop: CASTRRGQANSPLHF. CDR3 in DNA: TGTGCCAGCACCCGCCGGGGACAGGCCAATTCACCCCTCCACTTT.